One sample yielded the 15 T cell receptor beta chains listed below, sequenced in a study of cytomegalovirus exposure and HLA in healthy donors. 60 Vbeta and 13 Jbeta primers were used in PCR. Repertoires were generated with immunoSEQ multiplex PCR, while TCRdb's copy carries only in-frame clones and drops some. The sample holds 210,000 or so clones, more than 60% seen once. The specimen sequenced was PBMCs. The receptors derive from a girl aged 2 to 9 in good health and CMV-seronegative.

This chain uses TRBV6-1 with TRBJ1-5; 9 bases match TRBD1. The CDR3 consists of 15 residues. Trimming removed 5 bases from V and 6 bases from J; junction bases left unmatched: 8. Germline-derived CDR1 and CDR2 are MNHNS and SASEGT. The DNA of the CDR3 is TGTGCCAGCAGTTCGGGACAGGGATTGGGTCAGCCCCAGCATTTT. It is translated as CASSSGQGLGQPQHF.

DNA for the CDR3: TGTGCCAGTAGTATGCTTCGGGGGCTAGCGGGAGGCGTACAGGAGACCCAGTACTTC. Translation: CASSMLRGLAGGVQETQYF. This chain connects TRBV19 to TRBJ2-5; 11 nucleotides line up with TRBD2. Germline V CDR1 and CDR2: LNHDA, SQIVND (reference sequence). CDR3 length equals 19 residues. The V segment lost 3 bases and the J segment 5 bases; nucleotides outside the gene matches: 17.

J is TRBJ1-3 and V is TRBV9; D call uncertain. CDR1 and CDR2 (germline): SGDLS, YYNGEE. The CDR3 covers 15 residues. The V end was cut by 4 bases, the J end by 1 base, with 12 bases between. CDR3 residues: CASSIASYSGNTIYF. The CDR3 coding sequence is TGTGCCAGCAGCATAGCCTCCTATTCTGGAAACACCATATATTTT.

This chain joins TRBV11-1 and TRBJ2-3; 11 nucleotides match TRBD2. Germline CDR1 is SGHAT and CDR2 is FQDESV (reference sequence). The V gene end was trimmed by 7 bases and the J gene end by 2 bases; junction bases not matched to a gene: 5. This CDR3 is 15 amino acids long. The DNA for the CDR3 is TGTGCCAGCACGCCGGGACTAGCGGTCACAGATACGCAGTATTTT. Translated: CASTPGLAVTDTQYF.

This rearrangement joins TRBV2 to TRBJ1-2, with D unresolved. Germline CDR1 is SNHLY and CDR2 is FYNNEI. This CDR3 is 14 amino acids long. Trimming removed 6 bases at V and 4 bases at J, with 15 bases between. CDR3 in DNA: TGTGCCAGCAGCCTTAAAGGGAGCACCTATGGCTACACCTTC. Amino acid sequence: CASSLKGSTYGYTF.

CDR3 coding DNA: TGTGCCAGCAAGAGGACAGGGGGCATCTACGAGCAGTACTTC. As protein: CASKRTGGIYEQYF. V gene TRBV6-5 combines with J gene TRBJ2-7, with 11 bases that match TRBD1. The CDR3 loop spans 14 amino acids. Germline V gene data show CDR1 as MNHEY and CDR2 as SVGAGI. Germline trimming cut 7 bases from V and 3 bases from J; bases unmatched to any gene: 5.

The chain couples TRBV5-1 to TRBJ2-7; 10 bases match TRBD1. The germline gives CDR1 SGHRS, CDR2 YFSETQ. The CDR3 has 15 amino acids. V lost 5 bases, J lost 3 bases, and 8 bases stayed unmatched. The CDR3 sequence is CASRGGDRGNYEQYF. CDR3 coding DNA: TGCGCCAGCAGGGGGGGGGACAGGGGAAACTACGAGCAGTACTTC.

The chain is built from TRBV4-2 and TRBJ2-7; maybe TRBD2 (6 bases). The germline CDR1 and CDR2 sequences are LGHNA and YNFKEQ. CDR3 length: 16 amino acids. The germline V and J ends were trimmed by 0 bases and 1 base, with 13 bases remaining between them. CDR3 amino acids: CASSQDYHGSSYEQYF. CDR3 bases: TGTGCCAGCAGCCAAGATTATCACGGGAGTTCCTACGAGCAGTACTTC.

The genes are TRBV10-3 and TRBJ1-1; TRBD1 aligns across 10 bases. Germline V gene data show CDR1 as ENHRY and CDR2 as SYGVKD. Trimming cost V 6 bases and J 0 bases; bases outside gene matches: 1. CDR3 length: 14 amino acids. CDR3 in amino acids: CAIRGTGVNTEAFF. Written as DNA, the CDR3 is TGTGCCATCAGGGGGACAGGGGTGAACACTGAAGCTTTCTTT.

The chain carries TRBV7-2 and TRBJ2-7; possibly TRBD1 for D (6 bases). The CDR3 totals 14 residues. Trimming removed 3 bases from V and 7 bases from J, with 16 bases in between. The germline CDR1 and CDR2 sequences are SGHTA and FQGNSA. CDR3 in amino acids: CASSLDSWTREQYF. The CDR3 coding sequence is TGTGCCAGCAGCTTGGACAGTTGGACGAGAGAGCAGTACTTC.

The CDR3 sequence is CASSLGAEQYF. The CDR3 DNA sequence: TGTGCCAGCAGCTTAGGGGCCGAGCAGTACTTC. J is TRBJ2-7 and V is TRBV7-9; D remains unclear. The CDR3 length is 11 residues. Germline V gives CDR1 SEHNR, CDR2 FQNEAQ (reference sequence). With 1 base removed from V and 6 bases from J, the gap between germline ends came to 4 bases.

CDR3 sequence (DNA): TGTGCCAGCAGCGTGGCGGGGTATGGCTACACCTTC. Amino acids: CASSVAGYGYTF. V and J are TRBV9 and TRBJ1-2; no clear D gene. Trimming stripped 2 bases from V and 5 bases from J, with 7 bases between. Germline V lookup: CDR1 SGDLS, CDR2 YYNGEE. The CDR3 is made up of 12 amino acids.

The CDR3 here is CASSSSASYEQYF. CDR3 bases: TGTGCCAGTAGTTCTAGCGCGTCGTACGAGCAGTACTTC. The chain couples TRBV19 to TRBJ2-7, with D possibly being TRBD2 (6 bases). Trimming cost V 5 bases and J 4 bases, with 12 bases left between them. The germline V gene encodes CDR1 LNHDA and CDR2 SQIVND (reference sequence). The CDR3 loop spans 13 amino acids.

This rearrangement joins TRBV29-1 to TRBJ1-4; TRBD1 matches 7 bases. Germline CDR1 is SQVTM and CDR2 is ANQGSEA. V was pared by 6 bases and J by 6 bases, with 7 bases of the junction left unmatched. The CDR3 spans 13 residues. The CDR3 region is CSVMETGHEKLFF. For the CDR3, the DNA is TGCAGCGTGATGGAGACAGGGCATGAAAAACTGTTTTTT.

The table lists this clone with a count of one. The chain carries TRBV18 and TRBJ1-2; no clear D gene. CDR1 KGHSH and CDR2 LQKENI come from the germline V gene. This CDR3 is built from 14 residues. Trimming left V 4 bases short and J 2 bases short, with 11 bases between. The CDR3 sequence: CASSLRDMNYGYTF. As DNA, the CDR3 is TGTGCCAGCTCACTTCGCGACATGAACTATGGCTACACCTTC.